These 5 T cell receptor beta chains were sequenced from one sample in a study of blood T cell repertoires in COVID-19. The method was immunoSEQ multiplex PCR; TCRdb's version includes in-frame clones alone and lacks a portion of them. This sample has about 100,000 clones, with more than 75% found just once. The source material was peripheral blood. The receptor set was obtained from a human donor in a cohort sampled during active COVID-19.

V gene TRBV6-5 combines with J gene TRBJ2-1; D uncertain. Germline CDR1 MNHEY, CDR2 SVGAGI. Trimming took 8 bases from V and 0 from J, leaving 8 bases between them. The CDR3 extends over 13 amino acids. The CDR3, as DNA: TGTGCCAGCTGGTCTAGCTCCTACAATGAGCAGTTCTTC. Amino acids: CASWSSSYNEQFF.

The CDR3, as DNA: TGTGCCAGCAGCAGCGGGGGCACTGGGGCCAACGTCCTGACTTTC. Amino acid sequence: CASSSGGTGANVLTF. The J gene is TRBJ2-6, the V gene TRBV7-3; TRBD2 agrees at 8 bases. V lost 5 bases and J lost 2; bases outside the gene matches: 2. Looked up from germline, CDR1 is SGHTA and CDR2 is FQGTGA. The CDR3 has 15 amino acids. The variable domain in full, with the rest retrieved from reference TRBV7-3 and TRBJ2-6, is GAGVSQTPSNKVTEKGKYVELRCDPISGHTALYWYRQSLGQGPEFLIYFQGTGAADDSGLPNDRFFAVRPEGSVSTLKIQRTERGDSAVYLCASSSGGTGANVLTFGAGSRLTVL.

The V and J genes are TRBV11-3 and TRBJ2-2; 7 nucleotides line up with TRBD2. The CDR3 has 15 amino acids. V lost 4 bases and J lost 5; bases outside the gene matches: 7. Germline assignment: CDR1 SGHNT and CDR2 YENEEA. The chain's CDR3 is CASSSRSGGTGELFF. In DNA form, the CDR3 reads TGTGCCAGCAGCTCCAGGTCGGGGGGAACCGGGGAGCTGTTTTTT. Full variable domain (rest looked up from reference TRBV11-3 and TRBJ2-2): EAGVVQSPRYKIIEKKQPVAFWCNPISGHNTLYWYLQNLGQGPELLIRYENEEAVDDSQLPKDRFSAERLKGVDSTLKIQPAELGDSAVYLCASSSRSGGTGELFFGEGSRLTVL.

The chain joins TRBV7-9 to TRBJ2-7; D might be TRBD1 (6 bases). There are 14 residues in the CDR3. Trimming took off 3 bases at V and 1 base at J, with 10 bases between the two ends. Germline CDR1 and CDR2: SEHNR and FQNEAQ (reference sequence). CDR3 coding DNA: TGTGCCAGCAGCTTTCAGGGGTCGTCCTACGAGCAGTACTTC. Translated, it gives CASSFQGSSYEQYF.

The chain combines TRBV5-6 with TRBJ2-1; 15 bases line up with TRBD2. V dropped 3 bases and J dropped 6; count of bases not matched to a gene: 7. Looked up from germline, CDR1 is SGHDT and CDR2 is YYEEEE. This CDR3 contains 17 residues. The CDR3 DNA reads TGTGCCAGCAGCTGGACTAGCGGGGGGGTTTTTTTCAATGAGCAGTTCTTC. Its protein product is CASSWTSGGVFFNEQFF.